This entry lists 4 T cell receptor beta chains sequenced from one sample in a study of T-cell reconstitution after alpha-beta-depleted transplantation in children. The library targeted TCRbeta and was prepared with unique molecular identifiers. One entry per CDR3 protein results from TCRdb running MiXCR on the PCR reads. The table shows 700,000 to 850,000 distinct CDR3 sequences, with roughly 15% occurring only once. The source material was PBMCs, mostly from graft donor cells, sampled 360 days after TCRalphabeta/CD19-depleted stem cell transplant. The receptor set was obtained from a male patient younger than 18 who had a stem cell transplant for acute lymphoblastic leukemia, so the T cells may come from the graft donor.

In this sample, this clonotype turned up a few times. The rearrangement uses TRBV24-1 and TRBJ2-2; TRBD2 might be the D (6 bases). Trimming stripped 5 bases from V and 3 bases from J, with 9 bases between. The germline V gene has CDR1 KGHDR and CDR2 SFDVKD. The length of the CDR3 is 14 residues. CDR3: CATSGPSDTGELFF. Written as DNA, the CDR3 is TGTGCCACCAGTGGACCTAGCGACACCGGGGAGCTGTTTTTT.

A few counts support this clonotype. This sequence joins TRBV29-1 and TRBJ2-7, with TRBD2 matching 14 bases. The V segment lost 6 bases and the J segment 5 bases; nucleotides outside the gene matches: 15. The CDR3 extends over 17 amino acids. The germline gives CDR1 SQVTM, CDR2 ANQGSEA. The DNA for the CDR3 is TGCAGCGTCCACTCGCCCTTCGGGACTAGCGGGAGCAACGAGCAGTACTTC. Translated: CSVHSPFGTSGSNEQYF.

The rearrangement uses TRBV4-1 and TRBJ1-1; D not resolved. V gave up 0 bases and J gave up 1 base, with 12 bases separating them. Germline lookup yields CDR1 MGHRA and CDR2 YSYEKL. The CDR3 sequence is 16 residues long. The CDR3 region is CASSQEGGGGNTEAFF. CDR3 in DNA: TGCGCCAGCAGCCAAGAAGGCGGTGGTGGGAACACTGAAGCTTTCTTT.

The table lists this clonotype with a few counts. The CDR3 loop reads CASSLAGVDIWSNQPQHF. CDR3 in DNA: TGTGCCAGCAGCTTGGCGGGAGTGGACATCTGGAGCAATCAGCCCCAGCATTTT. This chain uses TRBV5-6 with TRBJ1-5; D is perhaps TRBD1 (5 bases). Looked up from germline, CDR1 is SGHDT and CDR2 is YYEEEE. This CDR3 contains 18 residues. Trimming removed 0 bases from V and 1 base from J, with 17 bases in between.